This is a list of T cell receptor beta chains from one sample in a study of T-cell memory formation after mild COVID-19. In TCRdb, the 5' RACE reads were re-called with MiXCR into one record per CDR3 protein. The data contain some 330,000 distinct CDR3 sequences, roughly 20% of them singletons. Sequencing was performed on PBMCs or a T cell subset sorted from them (not recorded which). The receptors were sampled from an adult woman who had mild COVID-19 (a few samples of this study predate the infection). Cell type and time point are not known. CDR3s include the opening cysteine and the closing phenylalanine or tryptophan. A D gene is named only where the DNA matches it firmly. Clone sizes are given selectively: once, few, many, or a class where the clone is expanded.

J gene | V gene | CDR3 length | clone size | D gene | CDR3 DNA | CDR3 protein
TRBJ2-3 | TRBV10-3 | 16 | NA | NA | TGTGCCATCAGTGACCCAGGAACCCAGCACACAGATACGCAGTATTTT | CAISDPGTQHTDTQYF
TRBJ1-6 | TRBV11-3 | 15 | NA | NA | TGTGCCAGCAGCTTAGGGGGCGCCTATAATTCACCCCTCCACTTT | CASSLGGAYNSPLHF
TRBJ2-5 | TRBV5-6 | 16 | NA | TRBD1 | TGTGCCAGCAGCTTGAAGGGGTTCTACAGGGGGGAGACCCAGTACTTC | CASSLKGFYRGETQYF
TRBJ2-7 | TRBV5-1 | 13 | few | NA | TGCGCCAGCAGCCCCCGGGCGGCCTACGAGCAGTCCTTC | CASSPRAAYEQSF
TRBJ2-3 | TRBV9 | 16 | NA | TRBD2 | TGTGCCAGCAGCGTAAAATCGGGGGGGTCAGCAGATACGCAGTATTTT | CASSVKSGGSADTQYF
TRBJ2-3 | TRBV4-2 | 16 | NA | NA | TGTGCCAGCAGCCAAGGCCTCGGTCCTGTCACAGATACGCAGTATTTT | CASSQGLGPVTDTQYF
TRBJ2-1 | TRBV12-3/TRBV12-4 | 15 | NA | NA | TGTGCCAGCAGGATGACCATAAGCTCCTACAATGAGCAGTTCTTC | CASRMTISSYNEQFF
TRBJ2-1 | TRBV15 | 18 | few | TRBD1 | TGTGCCACCAGCAGAGACAATTCCCCGGGACAGACAATCAATGAGCAGTTCTTC | CATSRDNSPGQTINEQFF
TRBJ1-2 | TRBV5-6 | 13 | many | TRBD1 | TGTGCCAGCAGCCGTGACAGGGTCTATGGCTACACCTTC | CASSRDRVYGYTF
TRBJ2-7 | TRBV10-3 | 11 | NA | NA | TGTGCCATCAGTGAGGTATGGGAGCAGTACTTC | CAISEVWEQYF
TRBJ2-7 | TRBV20-1 | 11 | few | NA | TGCAGCCCTACAGGGAACGGCGAGCAGTACTTC | CSPTGNGEQYF
TRBJ2-5 | TRBV7-3 | 12 | NA | TRBD2 | TGTGCCAGCAGCATCCCGGGGGGGGACCAGTACTTC | CASSIPGGDQYF
TRBJ2-2 | TRBV9 | 16 | NA | TRBD1 | TGTGCCAGCAGCCCAGGACAGGGTACGAACACCGGGGAGCGTTTTTTT | CASSPGQGTNTGERFF
TRBJ1-2 | TRBV5-5 | 16 | few | TRBD1 | TGTGCCAGCAGCCCCCGGGACAGGGGGCCGCCTTATGGCTACACCTTC | CASSPRDRGPPYGYTF
TRBJ2-7 | TRBV10-3 | 17 | NA | TRBD2 | TGTGCCATCGGTCGAACGCTTCTAGCGGGAGGCGCCTACGAGCAGTACTTC | CAIGRTLLAGGAYEQYF
TRBJ1-1 | TRBV7-9 | 16 | NA | TRBD1 | TGTGCCAGCAGCTTAATCCCGGGACAGGAGAACACTGAAGCTTTCTTT | CASSLIPGQENTEAFF
TRBJ1-4 | TRBV29-1 | 14 | NA | NA | TGCAGCGTTGATACGCCCGGGGATTTCGGAAAACTGTTTTTT | CSVDTPGDFGKLFF
TRBJ2-7 | TRBV9 | 10 | many | NA | TGTGCCAGCAGGTGGGGTGAGCAGTACTTC | CASRWGEQYF
TRBJ1-5 | TRBV6-2/TRBV6-3 | 18 | few | NA | TGTGCCAGCAAAGGGGGGCCAGGGGTCTCGGCAAGCAATCAGCCCCAGCATTTT | CASKGGPGVSASNQPQHF
TRBJ1-1 | TRBV5-1 | 17 | many | NA | TGCGCCAGCAGCTTGAGCCGCTACAGCTACAACAACACTGAAGCTTTCTTT | CASSLSRYSYNNTEAFF
TRBJ2-1 | TRBV6-5 | 16 | NA | TRBD2 | TGTGCCAGCAGTTATGGGACTAGCGGGAGACTTAGTGAGCAGTTCTTC | CASSYGTSGRLSEQFF
TRBJ2-5 | TRBV25-1 | 14 | few | NA | TGTGCCAGCAGTGAGGGAGGCATCCAAGAGACCCAGTACTTC | CASSEGGIQETQYF
TRBJ2-2 | TRBV3-1 | 17 | NA | TRBD2 | TGTGCCAGCAGCCAAGGACTAGCGGGAGGAGGGGCCGGGGAGCTGTTTTTT | CASSQGLAGGGAGELFF
TRBJ1-1 | TRBV12-3/TRBV12-4 | 14 | NA | TRBD1 | TGTGCCAGCAGTTTATGGGACAGGCCCCGCGAGACTTTCTTT | CASSLWDRPRETFF
TRBJ1-1 | TRBV6-5 | 15 | NA | TRBD1 | TGTGCCAGCAGTTACTCAGGACAGGGGCGCACTGAAGCTTTCTTT | CASSYSGQGRTEAFF
TRBJ1-2 | TRBV6-2/TRBV6-3 | 14 | once | NA | TGTGCCAGCAGTCGTGGGCCTCAAAAGGATGGCTACACCTTC | CASSRGPQKDGYTF
TRBJ1-2 | TRBV20-1 | 12 | NA | NA | TGCAGTGGTGGCGGGGGGGCATATGGCTACACCTTC | CSGGGGAYGYTF
TRBJ2-3 | TRBV12-3/TRBV12-4 | 15 | few | NA | TGTGCCAGCAGTTTAACAGGGATTTCCACAGATACGCAGTATTTT | CASSLTGISTDTQYF
TRBJ1-1 | TRBV7-3 | 15 | many | NA | TGTGCCAGCAGCTTAATTCCAGGAGAGGGCACTGAAGCTTTCTTT | CASSLIPGEGTEAFF
TRBJ1-2 | TRBV5-1 | 13 | NA | NA | TGCGCCAGCAGCTTGGGGGGAGACCCTGGCTACACCTTC | CASSLGGDPGYTF
TRBJ2-1 | TRBV7-3 | 12 | few | TRBD1 | TGTGCCAGCAGCTCCAGCCAGGGGGCACAGTTCTTC | CASSSSQGAQFF
TRBJ2-5 | TRBV9 | 14 | few | NA | TGTGCCAGCAGCGTGACCGGGGCCCGGGAGACCCAGTACTTC | CASSVTGARETQYF